This entry lists 18 T cell receptor beta chains sequenced from one sample in a study of cytomegalovirus exposure and HLA in healthy donors (dated by TCRdb to between 2016 and 2019). The library relied on the immunoSEQ multiplex PCR assay. A mixture of 60 forward primers for TCR Vbeta segments and 13 reverse primers for TCR Jbeta segments was used in the multiplex PCR. The table comes from immuneACCESS by way of TCRdb, which keeps in-frame sequences with V and J called. Part of the clones is missing from these tables; in studies checked, under half for an unresolved V gene and the rest for unknown reasons. The sample includes about 210,000 clones, with around 90% observed a single time. In total, the top ten clones hold around 0.99% of the sample. Sequencing was performed on PBMCs. Receptors originate from a boy between 2 and 15 years old in good health and CMV-seronegative.

In this sample, this clone turned up once. The chain carries TRBV19 and TRBJ2-4; 9 positions match TRBD2. Germline V gene sequence: CDR1 LNHDA, CDR2 SQIVND (reference sequence). V trimming: 2 bases; J trimming: 6 bases; junction bases outside the gene matches: 5. The CDR3 consists of 15 residues. Written as DNA, the CDR3 is TGTGCCAGTAGTATAACCAGCGGGGGGATAAACATTCAGTACTTC. It yields the protein CASSITSGGINIQYF.

V is TRBV28 and J is TRBJ1-4; 10 bases fit TRBD1. The CDR3 is made up of 14 amino acids. Germline-derived CDR1 and CDR2 are MDHEN and SYDVKM. V dropped 5 bases and J dropped 4; count of bases not matched to a gene: 1. For the CDR3, the DNA is TGTGCCAGCAGTGGGACAGGGGATAATGAAAAACTGTTTTTT. Encoded protein: CASSGTGDNEKLFF.

This clone was recorded once. This chain connects TRBV6-1 to TRBJ2-7, with 9 bases that match TRBD1. The CDR3 has 15 residues. Losses at the gene ends were 3 bases for V and 4 bases for J; bases not matched to a gene: 7. Germline CDR1 reads MNHNS; CDR2 reads SASEGT. In DNA form, the CDR3 reads TGTGCCAGCAGTGAGCCCCTGGACAGGGGATACGAGCAGTACTTC. It is translated as CASSEPLDRGYEQYF.

The chain combines TRBV29-1 with TRBJ2-1; TRBD2 is a possible D gene (5 bases). V was cut by 4 bases and J by 8 bases, with 15 bases left in between. Looked up from germline, CDR1 is SQVTM and CDR2 is ANQGSEA. The CDR3 spans 13 residues. This CDR3 reads CSVAGSGGDEQFF. CDR3 DNA sequence: TGCAGCGTTGCCGGCAGCGGTGGCGATGAGCAGTTCTTC.

The chain combines TRBV5-4 with TRBJ2-3; TRBD2 matches 13 bases. The CDR3 sequence is 15 residues long. J gave up 5 bases and V 4 bases, and 4 bases lay outside the gene matches. CDR1 SGHNT and CDR2 YYREEE come from the germline V gene (reference sequence). This CDR3 is CASSTRTSGRDTQYF. CDR3 DNA sequence: TGTGCCAGCAGCACGAGGACTAGCGGGAGAGATACGCAGTATTTT.

In DNA form, the CDR3 reads TGTGCCAGCTCACCGGCCAGGGAACCTCTAGCCAAAAACATTCAGTACTTC. Translation: CASSPAREPLAKNIQYF. The V call is TRBV18, the J call TRBJ2-4; perhaps TRBD1 as D (5 bases). The CDR3 runs 17 residues. Germline V CDR1 and CDR2: KGHSH, LQKENI. Trimming pared 3 bases from V and 0 bases from J, leaving 15 bases between. Full variable domain (missing parts from reference TRBV18 and TRBJ2-4): NAGVMQNPRHLVRRRGQEARLRCSPMKGHSHVYWYRQLPEEGLKFMVYLQKENIIDESGMPKERFSAEFPKEGPSILRIQQVVRGDSAAYFCASSPAREPLAKNIQYFGAGTRLSVL.

This sequence joins TRBV30 and TRBJ1-2; 9 positions match TRBD1. This CDR3 region has 14 residues. V shed 1 base and J 0 bases; nucleotides not matched to a gene: 0. Germline assignment: CDR1 GTSNPN and CDR2 SVGIG (reference sequence). CDR3: CAWSGDRANYGYTF. The CDR3 bases are TGTGCCTGGAGTGGGGACAGGGCTAACTATGGCTACACCTTC.

This chain joins TRBV6-7 and TRBJ1-2, with 8 positions matching TRBD1. TRBV6-7 counts as an open reading frame of uncertain function. Trimming took 2 bases from V and 2 from J; bases not matched to a gene: 4. This CDR3 spans 15 amino acids. The CDR3, as DNA: TGTGCCAGCAGTTACGGGGACAGGTCCAACTATGGCTACACCTTC. Its translation: CASSYGDRSNYGYTF.

A few counts support this clone. J is TRBJ1-4 and V is TRBV6-5; D remains ambiguous. V dropped 5 bases and J dropped 10 bases, with 11 bases sitting between them. The CDR3 sequence is 12 residues long. Germline CDR1 and CDR2: MNHEY and SVGAGI. The CDR3 protein is CASSALGTKLFF. In DNA, the CDR3 is TGTGCCAGCAGTGCCCTAGGAACAAAACTGTTTTTT.

The CDR3 DNA follows: TGCGCCAGCAGCCAAATTAACCGGGGCACTGAAGCTTTCTTT. Residues: CASSQINRGTEAFF. The rearrangement uses TRBV4-1 and TRBJ1-1; no reliable D call. V was cut by 2 bases and J by 4 bases, with 11 bases left in between. The CDR3 loop spans 14 amino acids. Germline assignment: CDR1 MGHRA and CDR2 YSYEKL.

V and J are TRBV12-2 and TRBJ2-7; TRBD1, the table's D call, lacks a check against the DNA. TRBV12-2 is tagged as a pseudogene. This CDR3 region has 17 residues. CDR3: CASRHSPDSLRSYEQYF. DNA for the CDR3: TGTGCAAGTCGCCATAGCCCCGACAGCCTTCGCTCCTACGAGCAGTACTTC.

DNA for the CDR3: TGCGCCAGCAGCCACCCGACAGGGGGCAACTACGAGCAGTACTTC. It codes for CASSHPTGGNYEQYF. V and J are TRBV5-1 and TRBJ2-5, with 10 bases fitting TRBD1. The end of the DNA is better explained by TRBJ2-7, so the J call may be wrong. From germline, CDR1 is SGHRS and CDR2 YFSETQ. The CDR3 is 15 residues long.

The sample holds one count of this clone. The chain joins TRBV7-8 to TRBJ2-3, with 7 bases fitting TRBD2. Germline V gives CDR1 SGHVS, CDR2 FQNEAQ. The J segment lost 3 bases and the V segment lost 1 base, leaving 4 bases of the junction unmatched. CDR3 length: 15 amino acids. The CDR3 sequence is CASSLGRESTDTQYF. CDR3 coding DNA: TGTGCCAGCAGCTTAGGGCGGGAGTCGACAGATACGCAGTATTTT.

The rearrangement joins TRBV7-9 to TRBJ1-4; maybe TRBD1 (6 bases). Germline V gives CDR1 SEHNR, CDR2 FQNEAQ (reference sequence). V lost 1 base, J lost 4 bases, and 10 bases lay in between. CDR3 length: 15 amino acids. The CDR3 DNA is TGTGCCAGCAGCTTAGAGGGGGGGCTTAATGAAAAACTGTTTTTT. Translated: CASSLEGGLNEKLFF.

The table lists this clone with a count of one. The chain couples TRBV18 to TRBJ2-3; 10 nucleotides match TRBD1. J was trimmed by 5 bases and V by 6 bases; bases with no gene match: 5. This CDR3 region has 14 residues. Germline CDR1 is KGHSH and CDR2 is LQKENI. The DNA of the CDR3 is TGTGCCAGCTCCCTGACAGGGGGCAGAGATACGCAGTATTTT. Encoded protein: CASSLTGGRDTQYF. Together with reference TRBV18 and TRBJ2-3, the CDR3 gives the full variable domain: NAGVMQNPRHLVRRRGQEARLRCSPMKGHSHVYWYRQLPEEGLKFMVYLQKENIIDESGMPKERFSAEFPKEGPSILRIQQVVRGDSAAYFCASSLTGGRDTQYFGPGTRLTVL.

This clone was detected a few times. J is TRBJ1-1 and V is TRBV6-1; D is undetermined. The germline V gene has CDR1 MNHNS and CDR2 SASEGT. The CDR3 loop spans 15 amino acids. V gave up 6 bases and J gave up 1 base, with 15 bases separating them. The CDR3 nucleotides are TGTGCCAGCAGGAATACAGAGAGAACGAACACTGAAGCTTTCTTT. It yields the protein CASRNTERTNTEAFF.

The J gene is TRBJ2-3, the V gene TRBV30; tentatively, D is TRBD1 (6 bases). The CDR3 sequence is 14 residues long. Per the germline V gene, CDR1 is GTSNPN and CDR2 is SVGIG (reference sequence). V was cut by 3 bases and J by 1 base, with 11 bases left in between. Here the CDR3 DNA reads TGTGCCTGGAGGGGGGCAGTCGGCACAGATACGCAGTATTTT. Translation gives CAWRGAVGTDTQYF.

This clone showed up just once. V usage is TRBV30 and J usage is TRBJ1-5, with D tentatively TRBD1 (5 bases). From germline, CDR1 is GTSNPN and CDR2 SVGIG (reference sequence). The CDR3 has 14 residues. Deletions cut 0 bases from V and 4 bases from J, with 10 bases between. CDR3 DNA: TGTGCCTGGAGTGTTAGGGGAAATAATCAGCCCCAGCATTTT. Its protein is CAWSVRGNNQPQHF.